Reported below is one TCR beta chain. No antigen is known for it. The data are from a study of T cell responses to AZD1222 COVID-19 vaccine. Across the whole study: Second-dose groups at about 4 or about 12 weeks were pooled.

Data came from immunoSEQ multiplex PCR; TCRdb stores just in-frame clones and leaves some out. The repertoire holds 150,000 or so clones, with about 89% as singletons. The V gene lost 8 bases and the J gene lost 6 bases, with 23 bases spanning the gap. The CDR3 runs 15 residues. CDR1 is WNHNN and CDR2 is SYGVQD in the germline V gene (reference sequence). Study findings and constraints: Among spike-specific TCRs, nearly half reportedly target unmutated variant regions.

This clonotype was sampled from an adult in good health. The sample was peripheral blood, taken on day 0 of AZD1222 vaccination. V usage is TRBV10-1 and J usage is TRBJ2-7, with a weak D call TRBD2 (5 bases). CDR3 sequence: CASPERVCPWGEQYF. The CDR3 nucleotides are TGCGCCAGCCCCGAGAGGGTGTGCCCCTGGGGCGAGCAGTACTTC.